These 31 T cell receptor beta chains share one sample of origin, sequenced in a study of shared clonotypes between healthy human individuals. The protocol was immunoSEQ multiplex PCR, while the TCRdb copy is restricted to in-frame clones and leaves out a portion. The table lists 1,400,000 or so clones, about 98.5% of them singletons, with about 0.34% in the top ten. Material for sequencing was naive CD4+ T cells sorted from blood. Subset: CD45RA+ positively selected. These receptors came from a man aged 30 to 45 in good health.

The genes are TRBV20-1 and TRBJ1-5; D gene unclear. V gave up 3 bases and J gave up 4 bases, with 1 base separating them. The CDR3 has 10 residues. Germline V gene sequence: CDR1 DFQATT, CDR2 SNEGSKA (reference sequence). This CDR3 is CSARNQPQHF. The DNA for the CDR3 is TGCAGTGCTAGGAATCAGCCCCAGCATTTT.

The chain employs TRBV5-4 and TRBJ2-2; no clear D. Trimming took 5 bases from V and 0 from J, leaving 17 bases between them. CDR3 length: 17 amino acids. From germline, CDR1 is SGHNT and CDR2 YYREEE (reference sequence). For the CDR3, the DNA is TGTGCCAGCAGTCCCGAAATTGCTACAGCGAACACCGGGGAGCTGTTTTTT. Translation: CASSPEIATANTGELFF.

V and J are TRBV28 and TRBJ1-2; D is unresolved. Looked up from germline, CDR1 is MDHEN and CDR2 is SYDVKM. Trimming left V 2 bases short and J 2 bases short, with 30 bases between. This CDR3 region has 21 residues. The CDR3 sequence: CASSLGPAGWGGGPRNYGYTF. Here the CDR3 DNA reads TGTGCCAGCAGTTTAGGCCCCGCGGGTTGGGGTGGCGGACCTCGAAACTATGGCTACACCTTC.

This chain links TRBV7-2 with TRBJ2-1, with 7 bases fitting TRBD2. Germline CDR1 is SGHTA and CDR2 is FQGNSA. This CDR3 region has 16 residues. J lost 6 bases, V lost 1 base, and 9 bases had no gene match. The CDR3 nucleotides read TGTGCCAGCAGCTTAGTCGGCGGGAGTGAGGTCAATGAGCAGTTCTTC. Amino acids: CASSLVGGSEVNEQFF. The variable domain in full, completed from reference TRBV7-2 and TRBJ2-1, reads GAGVSQSPSNKVTEKGKDVELRCDPISGHTALYWYRQSLGQGLEFLIYFQGNSAPDKSGLPSDRFSAERTGGSVSTLTIQRTQQEDSAVYLCASSLVGGSEVNEQFFGPGTRLTVL.

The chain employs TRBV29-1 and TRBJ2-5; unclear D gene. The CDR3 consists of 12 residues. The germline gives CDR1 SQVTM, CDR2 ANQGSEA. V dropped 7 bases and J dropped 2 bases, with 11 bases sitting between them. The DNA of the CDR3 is TGCAGCGCCGGCGGCTCACAAGAGACCCAGTACTTC. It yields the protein CSAGGSQETQYF.

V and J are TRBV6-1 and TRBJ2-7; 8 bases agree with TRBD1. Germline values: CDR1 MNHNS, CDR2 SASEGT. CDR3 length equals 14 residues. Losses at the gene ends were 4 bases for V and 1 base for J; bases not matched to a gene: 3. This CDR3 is CASSVDRESYEQYF. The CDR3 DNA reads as TGTGCCAGCAGTGTGGACAGGGAGTCCTACGAGCAGTACTTC.

CDR3 in DNA: TGTGCCAGCGGACAGGTATGGGCCGACCCCCAGAACACTGAAGCTTTCTTT. Translation: CASGQVWADPQNTEAFF. The chain uses TRBV5-5 and TRBJ1-1; 7 bases align to TRBD1. Germline V lookup: CDR1 SGHKS, CDR2 YYEKEE (reference sequence). Trimming took 7 bases from V and 1 from J; bases not matched to a gene: 16. This CDR3 region has 17 residues.

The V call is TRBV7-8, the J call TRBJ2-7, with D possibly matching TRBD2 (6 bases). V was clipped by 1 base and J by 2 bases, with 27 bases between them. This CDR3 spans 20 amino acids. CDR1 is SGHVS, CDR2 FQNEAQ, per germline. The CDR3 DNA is TGTGCCAGCAGCTTAGAATGGATCGGGAGCGCGGCAAAAAGCGCCTACGAGCAGTACTTC. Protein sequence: CASSLEWIGSAAKSAYEQYF.

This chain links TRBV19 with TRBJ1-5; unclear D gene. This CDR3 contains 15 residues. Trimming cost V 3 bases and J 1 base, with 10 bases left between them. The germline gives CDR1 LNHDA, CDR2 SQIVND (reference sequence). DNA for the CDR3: TGTGCCAGTAGTATTGATGGAGGGAGCAATCAGCCCCAGCATTTT. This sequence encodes CASSIDGGSNQPQHF.

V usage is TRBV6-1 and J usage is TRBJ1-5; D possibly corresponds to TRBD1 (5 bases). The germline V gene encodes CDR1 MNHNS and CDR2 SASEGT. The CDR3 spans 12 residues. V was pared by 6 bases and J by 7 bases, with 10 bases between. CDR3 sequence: CASREGFQPQHF. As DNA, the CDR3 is TGTGCCAGCAGGGAGGGGTTCCAGCCCCAGCATTTT.

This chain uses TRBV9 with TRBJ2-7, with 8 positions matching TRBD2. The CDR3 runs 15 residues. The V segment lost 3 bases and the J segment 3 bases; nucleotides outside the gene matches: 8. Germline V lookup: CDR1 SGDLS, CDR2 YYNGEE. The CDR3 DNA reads TGTGCCAGCAGCGCGGGGGGACTAGGAATCTACGAGCAGTACTTC. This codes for CASSAGGLGIYEQYF.

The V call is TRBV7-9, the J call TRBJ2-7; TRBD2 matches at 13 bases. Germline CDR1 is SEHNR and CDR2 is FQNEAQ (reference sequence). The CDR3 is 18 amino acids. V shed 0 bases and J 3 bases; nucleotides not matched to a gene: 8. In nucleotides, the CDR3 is TGTGCCAGCAGCTTAGCGCGAGGACTAGCGGGAGCTAGCTACGAGCAGTACTTC. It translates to CASSLARGLAGASYEQYF. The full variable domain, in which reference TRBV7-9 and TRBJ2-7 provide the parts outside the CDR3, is DTGVSQNPRHKITKRGQNVTFRCDPISEHNRLYWYRQTLGQGPEFLTYFQNEAQLEKSRLLSDRFSAERPKGSFSTLEIQRTEQGDSAMYLCASSLARGLAGASYEQYFGPGTRLTVT.

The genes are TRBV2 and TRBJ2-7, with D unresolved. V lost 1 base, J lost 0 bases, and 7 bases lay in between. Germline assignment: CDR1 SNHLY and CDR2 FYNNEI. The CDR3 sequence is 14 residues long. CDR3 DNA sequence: TGTGCCAGCAGTGAAGGGCGCAACTCCTACGAGCAGTACTTC. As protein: CASSEGRNSYEQYF.

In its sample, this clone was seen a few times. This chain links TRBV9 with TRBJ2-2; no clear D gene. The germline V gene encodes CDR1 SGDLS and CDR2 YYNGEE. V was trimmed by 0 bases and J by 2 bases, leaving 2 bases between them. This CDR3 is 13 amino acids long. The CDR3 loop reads CASSVENTGELFF. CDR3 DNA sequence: TGTGCCAGCAGCGTAGAAAACACCGGGGAGCTGTTTTTT. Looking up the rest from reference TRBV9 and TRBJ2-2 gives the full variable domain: DSGVTQTPKHLITATGQRVTLRCSPRSGDLSVYWYQQSLDQGLQFLIQYYNGEERAKGNILERFSAQQFPDLHSELNLSSLELGDSALYFCASSVENTGELFFGEGSRLTVL.

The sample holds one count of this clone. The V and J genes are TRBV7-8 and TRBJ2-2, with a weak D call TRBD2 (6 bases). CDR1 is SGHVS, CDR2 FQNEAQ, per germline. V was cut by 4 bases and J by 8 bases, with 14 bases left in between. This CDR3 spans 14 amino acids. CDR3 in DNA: TGTGCCAGCAGCTCCTACCGGGCGGGAGGGGAGCTGTTTTTT. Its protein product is CASSSYRAGGELFF. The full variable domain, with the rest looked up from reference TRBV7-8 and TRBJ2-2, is GAGVSQSPRYKVAKRGQDVALRCDPISGHVSLFWYQQALGQGPEFLTYFQNEAQLDKSGLPSDRFFAERPEGSVSTLKIQRTQQEDSAVYLCASSSYRAGGELFFGEGSRLTVL.

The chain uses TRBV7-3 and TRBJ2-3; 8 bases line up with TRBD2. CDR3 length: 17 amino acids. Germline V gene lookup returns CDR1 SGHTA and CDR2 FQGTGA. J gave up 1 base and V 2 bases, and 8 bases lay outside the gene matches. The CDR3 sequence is CASSLALSGIGTDTQYF. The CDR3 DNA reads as TGTGCCAGCAGCTTAGCTCTTAGCGGGATTGGCACAGATACGCAGTATTTT.

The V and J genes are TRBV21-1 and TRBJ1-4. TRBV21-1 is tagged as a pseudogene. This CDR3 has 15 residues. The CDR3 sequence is CASSKKTETNEKLFF. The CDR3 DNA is TGTGCCAGCAGCAAAAAGACGGAAACTAATGAAAAACTGTTTTTT.

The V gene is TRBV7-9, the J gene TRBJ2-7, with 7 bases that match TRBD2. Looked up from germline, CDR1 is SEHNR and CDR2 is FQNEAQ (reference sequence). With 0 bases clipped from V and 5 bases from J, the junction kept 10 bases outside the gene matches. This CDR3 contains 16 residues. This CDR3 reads CASSLARLAETHEQYF. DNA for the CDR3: TGTGCCAGCAGCTTAGCGCGTCTAGCGGAGACCCACGAGCAGTACTTC.

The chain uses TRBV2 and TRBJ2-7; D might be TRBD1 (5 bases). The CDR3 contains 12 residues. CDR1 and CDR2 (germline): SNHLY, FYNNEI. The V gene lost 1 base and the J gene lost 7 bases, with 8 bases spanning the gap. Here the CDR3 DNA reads TGTGCCAGCAGTGAAGATGCAGGGGAGCAGTACTTC. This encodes CASSEDAGEQYF.

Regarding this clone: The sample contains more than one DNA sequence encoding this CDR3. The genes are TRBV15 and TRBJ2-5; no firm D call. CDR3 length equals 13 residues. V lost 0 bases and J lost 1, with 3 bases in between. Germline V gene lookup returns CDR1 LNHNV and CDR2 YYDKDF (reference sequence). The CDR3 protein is CATSRDPQETQYF. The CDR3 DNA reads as TGTGCCACCAGCAGAGATCCCCAAGAGACCCAGTACTTC.

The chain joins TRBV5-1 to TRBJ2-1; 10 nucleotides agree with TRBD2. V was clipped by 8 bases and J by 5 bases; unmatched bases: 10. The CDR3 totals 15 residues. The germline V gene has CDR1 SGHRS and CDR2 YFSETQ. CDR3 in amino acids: CASTAGGPWDNEQFF. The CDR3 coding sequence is TGCGCCAGTACAGCGGGAGGGCCCTGGGACAATGAGCAGTTCTTC.

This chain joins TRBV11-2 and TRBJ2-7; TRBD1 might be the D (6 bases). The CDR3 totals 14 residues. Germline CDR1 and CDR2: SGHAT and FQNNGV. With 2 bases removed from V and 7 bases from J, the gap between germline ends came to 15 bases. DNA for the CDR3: TGTGCCAGCAGCTTACAGGGGTCAACAGGGGAGCAGTACTTC. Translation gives CASSLQGSTGEQYF.

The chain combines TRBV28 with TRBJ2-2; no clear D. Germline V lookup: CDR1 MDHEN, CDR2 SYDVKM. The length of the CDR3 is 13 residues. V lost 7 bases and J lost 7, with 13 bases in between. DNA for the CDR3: TGTGCCAGCATTAGTGGCCAGGTCGGGGAGCTGTTTTTT. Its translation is CASISGQVGELFF.

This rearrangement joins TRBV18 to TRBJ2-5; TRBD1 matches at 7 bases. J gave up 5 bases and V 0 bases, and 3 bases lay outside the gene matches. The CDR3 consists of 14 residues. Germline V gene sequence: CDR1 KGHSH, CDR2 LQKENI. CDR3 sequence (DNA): TGTGCCAGCTCACCACCAGGGGGCGCGGAGACCCAGTACTTC. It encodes CASSPPGGAETQYF.

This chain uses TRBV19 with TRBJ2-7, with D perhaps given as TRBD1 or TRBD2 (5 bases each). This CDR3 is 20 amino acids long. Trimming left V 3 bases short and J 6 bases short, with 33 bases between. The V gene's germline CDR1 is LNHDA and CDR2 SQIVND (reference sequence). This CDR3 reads CASSMAVIPKFGQGVSEQYF. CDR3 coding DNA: TGTGCCAGTAGTATGGCAGTAATTCCGAAGTTTGGGCAGGGAGTCTCCGAGCAGTACTTC.

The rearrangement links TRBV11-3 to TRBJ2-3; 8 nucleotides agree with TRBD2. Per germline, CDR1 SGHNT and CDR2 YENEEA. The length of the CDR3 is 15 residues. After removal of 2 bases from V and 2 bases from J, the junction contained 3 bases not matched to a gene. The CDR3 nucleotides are TGTGCCAGCAGCTTAACGGGAGGGGACACAGATACGCAGTATTTT. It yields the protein CASSLTGGDTDTQYF.

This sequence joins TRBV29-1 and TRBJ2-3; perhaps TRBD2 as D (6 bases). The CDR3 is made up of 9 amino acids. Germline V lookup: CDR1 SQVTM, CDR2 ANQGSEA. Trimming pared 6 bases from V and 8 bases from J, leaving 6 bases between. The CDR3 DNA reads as TGCAGCGTGGGGGGTACGCAGTATTTT. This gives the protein CSVGGTQYF.

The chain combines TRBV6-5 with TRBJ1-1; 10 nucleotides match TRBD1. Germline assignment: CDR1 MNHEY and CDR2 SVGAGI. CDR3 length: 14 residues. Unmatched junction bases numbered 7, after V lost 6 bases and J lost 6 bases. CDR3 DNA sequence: TGTGCCAGCAGCCCCGACAGGGGGCCCTCTGAAGCTTTCTTT. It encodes CASSPDRGPSEAFF.

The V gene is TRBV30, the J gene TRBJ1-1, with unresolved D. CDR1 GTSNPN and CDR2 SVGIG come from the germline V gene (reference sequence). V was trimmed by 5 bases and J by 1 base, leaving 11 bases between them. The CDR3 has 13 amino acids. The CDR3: CAWCDMANTEAFF. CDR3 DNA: TGTGCCTGGTGTGACATGGCGAACACTGAAGCTTTCTTT.

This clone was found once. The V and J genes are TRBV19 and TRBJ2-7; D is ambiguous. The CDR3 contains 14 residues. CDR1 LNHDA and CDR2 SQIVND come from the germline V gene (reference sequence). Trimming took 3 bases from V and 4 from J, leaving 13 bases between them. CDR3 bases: TGTGCCAGTAGTATCAGGTTAACAGATTACGAGCAGTACTTC. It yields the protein CASSIRLTDYEQYF.

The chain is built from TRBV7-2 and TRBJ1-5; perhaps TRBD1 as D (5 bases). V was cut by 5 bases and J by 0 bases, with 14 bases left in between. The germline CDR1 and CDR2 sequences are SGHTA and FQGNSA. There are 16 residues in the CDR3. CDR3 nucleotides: TGTGCCAGCAGCCCACAGGCCCTTTATAGCAATCAGCCCCAGCATTTT. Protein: CASSPQALYSNQPQHF.